This T cell receptor (beta chain) was identified during a study of T cell responses to AZD1222 COVID-19 vaccine. Study-level points and caveats: The sample set comprised mostly white British donors with more females, and clonal diversity was possibly underestimated.

With respect to this clone: Antigen specificity is unknown.

The method was immunoSEQ multiplex PCR; TCRdb's version includes in-frame clones alone and lacks a portion of them. Here the sample spans 75,000 to 95,000 clones, roughly 84% being singletons. Germline V gene sequence: CDR1 SGHDN, CDR2 FVKESK. V was clipped by 0 bases and J by 10 bases, with 16 bases between them. The CDR3 is 15 amino acids. The clonotype comes from an adult in good health. Source: peripheral blood, taken on day 0 of AZD1222 vaccination. V is TRBV14 and J is TRBJ2-1, with D possibly being TRBD1 (6 bases). The CDR3 sequence: CASSQDIGQWSEQFF. DNA of the CDR3: TGTGCCAGCAGCCAAGATATCGGACAGTGGTCGGAGCAGTTCTTC.